This note documents a single T cell receptor (beta chain) sequence. From germline, CDR1 is LNHDA and CDR2 SQIVND (reference sequence). The CDR3 has 14 amino acids. The ends lost 2 bases at V and 5 bases at J; junction bases unmatched: 2. These data originate in a study of cytomegalovirus exposure and HLA in healthy donors. Researchers ran the PCR with 60 Vbeta and 13 Jbeta primers. This table comes from immunoSEQ multiplex PCR, and its TCRdb copy is limited to in-frame clones, with some not included. The sample lists roughly 150,000 clones, around 80% occurring once. The receptor's source is a man aged 25 to 40 in good health and CMV-seropositive. This chain connects TRBV19 to TRBJ2-2, with 7 bases identical to TRBD2. The sequencing sample was made of PBMCs. The CDR3 spells CASSIWGGTGELFF. DNA for the CDR3: TGTGCCAGTAGTATATGGGGGGGAACCGGGGAGCTGTTTTTT.